The 16 T cell receptor beta chains presented below share a single source sample, sequenced in a study of kidney transplant recipient with SARS-CoV-2 infection. TCRdb reprocessed the reads with MiXCR, giving one entry per CDR3 protein. This table has 250,000 or so distinct CDR3 sequences, about 30% appearing once. This material consisted of a blood sample, taken at baseline and on roughly day 110 from a kidney transplant recipient. All receptors come from a male patient younger than 45 who had COVID-19 and was a kidney transplant recipient. Some T cells may originate from the graft donor.

This clonotype has ten or more counts. The chain employs TRBV5-8 and TRBJ1-2; no firm D call. Germline lookup yields CDR1 SGHTS and CDR2 YDEGEE. The CDR3 sequence is 16 residues long. V lost 6 bases and J lost 4, with 22 bases in between. In DNA, the CDR3 is TGTGCCAGCACGTTCTCTCATCCACGAAAGACCTATGGCTACACCTTC. This codes for CASTFSHPRKTYGYTF.

Concerning this clonotype itself: The final CDR3 position lacks the conserved phenylalanine or tryptophan, pointing to a likely read error. This chain uses TRBV7-2 with TRBJ2-3; possible D gene TRBD2, 6 bases. This CDR3 comprises 15 residues. V was trimmed by 7 bases and J by 2 bases, leaving 16 bases between them. Looked up from germline, CDR1 is SGHTA and CDR2 is FQGNSA. CDR3 in DNA: TGTGCCAGCACCATGGGGGGACGACACACAGATACGCAGTATTTG. Protein: CASTMGGRHTDTQYL.

Of note for this clonotype: A much more abundant neighbour one base away suggests this may be a read error. The chain links TRBV5-4 to TRBJ2-1; maybe TRBD2 (5 bases). The CDR3 is 15 residues long. Germline CDR1 is SGHNT and CDR2 is YYREEE (reference sequence). The chain's CDR3 is CAGRSPGFSYNEQFF. CDR3 DNA sequence: TGTGCCGGCAGGTCGCCGGGATTCTCCTACAATGAGCAGTTCTTC.

In the case of this clonotype: Being one base from a much bigger clone, this may be a read error. V usage is TRBV6-2 or TRBV6-3 and J usage is TRBJ2-2; D ambiguous. Germline assignment: CDR1 MNHEY and CDR2 SVGEGT. Trimming removed 7 bases at V and 1 base at J, with 19 bases between. The CDR3 has 17 amino acids. This CDR3 is CASNTRRKPGNTGELFF. The CDR3 nucleotides are TGTGCCAGCAATACACGCCGGAAACCCGGGAACACCGGGGAGCTGTTTTTT.

A few counts support this clonotype. V is TRBV20-1 and J is TRBJ2-5; 7 bases are shared with TRBD2. From germline, CDR1 is DFQATT and CDR2 SNEGSKA (reference sequence). This CDR3 spans 14 amino acids. V lost 6 bases, J lost 4 bases, and 11 bases stayed unmatched. The CDR3 spells CSAIDAGERETQYF. Written as DNA, the CDR3 is TGCAGTGCCATAGACGCGGGGGAAAGAGAGACCCAGTACTTC.

Concerning this clonotype itself: This may come from a read error, since a much larger clone is one base off. This chain joins TRBV3-1 and TRBJ2-1, with 8 bases matching TRBD1. The germline gives CDR1 LGHDT, CDR2 YNNKEL (reference sequence). This CDR3 region has 15 residues. Trimming at V came to 5 bases and at J to 15 bases, leaving 18 bases not matched to a gene. The CDR3 sequence is CASSEAARKTGARFF. DNA for the CDR3: TGTGCCAGCAGCGAAGCGGCTCGCAAGACAGGGGCTCGGTTCTTC.

This clonotype was observed at least ten times. The chain employs TRBV5-1 and TRBJ2-1; D is perhaps TRBD1 (7 bases). The CDR3 consists of 13 residues. Germline CDR1 and CDR2: SGHRS and YFSETQ. V lost 5 bases, J lost 5 bases, and 11 bases lay in between. As DNA, the CDR3 is TGCGCCAGCAGGCAGGGGGGCAACAATGAGCAGTTCTTC. The encoded protein is CASRQGGNNEQFF.

Turning to this clonotype: Since a much larger clone is just one base distant, this may be a read error. The chain uses TRBV20-1 and TRBJ1-2; no clear D. This CDR3 has 12 residues. The germline V gene has CDR1 DFQATT and CDR2 SNEGSKA (reference sequence). Trimming removed 2 bases from V and 12 bases from J, with 16 bases in between. In DNA form, the CDR3 reads TGCAGTGCTAGAACCGGGTCAAATGACCACACCTTC. As protein: CSARTGSNDHTF.

This clonotype was seen ten or more times. CDR3 in amino acids: CASRSSGRGNEQFF. CDR3 nucleotides: TGTGCCAGCAGGAGTAGCGGGAGGGGCAATGAGCAGTTCTTC. The gene calls are TRBV12-3 or TRBV12-4 and TRBJ2-1; TRBD2 agrees at 11 bases. V shed 6 bases, J shed 6 bases, and the junction held 4 bases outside the gene matches. The CDR3 length is 14 residues.

The rearrangement uses TRBV5-4 and TRBJ1-2; D unresolved. V gave up 7 bases and J gave up 4 bases, with 23 bases separating them. From germline, CDR1 is SGHNT and CDR2 YYREEE (reference sequence). The CDR3 is 16 amino acids. In DNA form, the CDR3 reads TGTGCCAGCGCTCGTACCGTACCAGGAAAGACCTATGGCTACACCTTC. Amino acid sequence: CASARTVPGKTYGYTF.

This clonotype was counted only a few times. The rearrangement joins TRBV7-8 to TRBJ1-2; no clear D. Germline V gene sequence: CDR1 SGHVS, CDR2 FQNEAQ. The CDR3 runs to 17 residues. Trimming left V 5 bases short and J 4 bases short, with 23 bases between. CDR3 residues: CASSAVVFTRKTYGYTF. As DNA, the CDR3 is TGTGCCAGCAGCGCCGTGGTGTTTACCCGAAAGACCTATGGCTACACCTTC.

The chain employs TRBV21-1 and TRBJ2-1; TRBD1 is the table's D call, not checked against the DNA. TRBV21-1 is a pseudogene locus. This CDR3 contains 12 residues. The CDR3 is CASSKTGNEQFF. CDR3 DNA: TGTGCCAGCAGCAAAACAGGCAATGAGCAGTTCTTC.

On this clonotype itself: This may arise from a read error, as a much more abundant clone is one base away. CDR3 in DNA: TGTGCCAGCAGCTTAGTCTCGTCCTCCTACGAGCAGTACTTC. This codes for CASSLVSSSYEQYF. The J gene is TRBJ2-7, the V gene TRBV11-2; no reliable D call. This CDR3 has 14 residues. Trimming shortened V by 1 base and J by 0 bases, and 7 bases separated the two germline ends. From germline, CDR1 is SGHAT and CDR2 FQNNGV.

This clonotype showed up many times. The CDR3 coding sequence is TGTGCCAGCAGTGAAAATCAACGCTCTAGAAAGACCTATGGCTACACCTTC. This translates into CASSENQRSRKTYGYTF. The rearrangement links TRBV6-8 to TRBJ1-2, with no clear D. CDR1 and CDR2 (germline): MNHGY, SAAAGT. Trimming cost V 5 bases and J 4 bases, with 23 bases left between them. The CDR3 has 17 amino acids.

Ten or more counts support this clonotype. The chain is built from TRBV6-5 and TRBJ2-7, with D uncertain. V lost 6 bases and J 0 bases, leaving 12 bases between the germline ends. The CDR3 is 14 residues long. CDR1 and CDR2 (germline): MNHEY, SVGAGI. DNA of the CDR3: TGTGCCAGCAGAGCCAGTAGTTACTCCTACGAGCAGTACTTC. This codes for CASRASSYSYEQYF.

This clonotype was seen ten or more times. This sequence joins TRBV18 and TRBJ1-4, with D possibly matching TRBD1 (6 bases). CDR1 is KGHSH and CDR2 is LQKENI in the germline V gene. The V end was cut by 4 bases, the J end by 7 bases, with 13 bases between. The length of the CDR3 is 14 residues. CDR3 nucleotides: TGTGCCAGCTCACTGGACAGCGGCGGTGAAAAACTGTTTTTT. It translates to CASSLDSGGEKLFF.